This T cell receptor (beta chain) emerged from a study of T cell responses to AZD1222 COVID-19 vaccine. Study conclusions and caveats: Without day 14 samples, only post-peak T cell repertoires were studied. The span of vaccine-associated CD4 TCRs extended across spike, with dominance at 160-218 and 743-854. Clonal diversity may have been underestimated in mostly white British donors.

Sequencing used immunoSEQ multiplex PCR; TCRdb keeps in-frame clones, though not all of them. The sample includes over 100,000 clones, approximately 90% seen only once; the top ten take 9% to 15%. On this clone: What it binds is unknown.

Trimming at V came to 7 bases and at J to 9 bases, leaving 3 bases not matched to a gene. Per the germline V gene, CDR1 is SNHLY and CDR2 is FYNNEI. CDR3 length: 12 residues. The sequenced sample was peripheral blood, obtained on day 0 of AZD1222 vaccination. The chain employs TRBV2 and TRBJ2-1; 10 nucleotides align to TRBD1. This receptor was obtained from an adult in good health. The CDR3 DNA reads TGTGCCAGCAAAAGACAGGGGGCTGAGCAGTTCTTC. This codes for CASKRQGAEQFF.